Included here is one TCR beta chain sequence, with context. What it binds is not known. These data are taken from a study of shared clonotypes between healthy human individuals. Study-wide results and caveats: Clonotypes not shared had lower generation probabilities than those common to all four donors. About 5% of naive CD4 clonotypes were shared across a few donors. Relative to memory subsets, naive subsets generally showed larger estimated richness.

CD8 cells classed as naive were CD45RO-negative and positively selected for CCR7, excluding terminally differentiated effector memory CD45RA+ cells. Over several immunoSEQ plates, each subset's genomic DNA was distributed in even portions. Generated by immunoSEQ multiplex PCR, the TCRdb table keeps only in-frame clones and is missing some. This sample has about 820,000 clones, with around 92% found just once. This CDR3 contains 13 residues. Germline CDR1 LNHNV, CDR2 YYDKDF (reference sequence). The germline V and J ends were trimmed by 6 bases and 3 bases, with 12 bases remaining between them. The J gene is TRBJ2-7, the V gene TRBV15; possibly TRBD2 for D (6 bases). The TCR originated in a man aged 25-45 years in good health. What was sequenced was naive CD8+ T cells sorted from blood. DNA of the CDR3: TGTGCCACCAGTGGAGGGGTAGACTACGAGCAGTACTTC. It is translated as CATSGGVDYEQYF. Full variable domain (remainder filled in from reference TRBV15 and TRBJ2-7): DAMVIQNPRYQVTQFGKPVTLSCSQTLNHNVMYWYQQKSSQAPKLLFHYYDKDFNNEADTPDNFQSRRPNTSFCFLDIRSPGLGDTAMYLCATSGGVDYEQYFGPGTRLTVT.